This T cell receptor beta chain was captured by sequencing in a study of regulatory T cells in long-lasting Graves disease. Investigators prepared the TCR beta libraries by applying iRepertoire HTBI primers and Arm-PCR of CDR3 regions. One entry per CDR3 protein, called by TCRdb with MiXCR from the multiplex PCR reads. The data hold about 440,000 distinct CDR3 sequences, with 16% observed a single time. Time point reported: newly diagnosed GD, antithyroid drugs for less than 3 months. TCR sequences were obtained from RNA taken from PBMCs. With 0 bases removed from V and 7 bases from J, the gap between germline ends came to 13 bases. The CDR3 totals 15 residues. CDR1 and CDR2 from the germline V gene are LNHNV and YYDKDF (reference sequence). This sample was also put to use in a study of T cells in Graves' hyperthyroidism and ophthalmopathy.

The sample in question was peripheral blood mononuclear cells (PBMCs), obtained at new diagnosis, from a patient treated with antithyroid drugs. The receptor's source is a woman aged 25-40 years with Graves disease. This chain connects TRBV15 to TRBJ2-4; D gene uncertain. Here the CDR3 reads CATSRDTGYGNIQYF. CDR3 bases: TGTGCCACCAGCAGAGATACGGGCTATGGGAACATTCAGTACTTC.